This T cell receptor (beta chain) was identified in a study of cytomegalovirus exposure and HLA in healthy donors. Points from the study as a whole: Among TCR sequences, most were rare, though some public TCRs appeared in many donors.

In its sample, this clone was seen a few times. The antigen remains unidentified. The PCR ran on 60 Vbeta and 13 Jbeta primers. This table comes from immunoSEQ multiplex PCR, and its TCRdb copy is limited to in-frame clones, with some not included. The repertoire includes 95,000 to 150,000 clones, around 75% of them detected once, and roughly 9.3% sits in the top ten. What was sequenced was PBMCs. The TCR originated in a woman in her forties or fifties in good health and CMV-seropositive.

The CDR3 loop reads CASSRVLTDGYTF. Here the CDR3 DNA reads TGTGCCAGCAGCAGGGTCCTTACGGATGGCTACACCTTC. This rearrangement joins TRBV25-1 to TRBJ1-2, with D perhaps matching TRBD1 (5 bases). Germline V gives CDR1 MGHDK, CDR2 SYGVNS. Trimming shortened V by 6 bases and J by 6 bases, and 14 bases separated the two germline ends. This CDR3 has 13 residues.